A single sample gave rise to the 10 T cell receptor beta chains below, sequenced in a study of glioma-infiltrating T cells after dendritic cell vaccination. As to time point: after dendritic cell vaccination, including at tumor progression/relapse. This table comes from immunoSEQ multiplex PCR, and its TCRdb copy is limited to in-frame clones, with some not included. The table has tens of thousands of clones, roughly 87% seen once. This sample comprised blood, obtained after dendritic cell vaccination. Receptor source: a human donor with glioblastoma.

The chain combines TRBV7-2 with TRBJ2-7, with TRBD2 identical over 7 bases. There are 14 residues in the CDR3. The V gene's germline CDR1 is SGHTA and CDR2 FQGNSA. Trimming removed 0 bases from V and 5 bases from J; junction bases left unmatched: 4. The CDR3, as DNA: TGTGCCAGCAGCTTAGCGGGAGGGCCCCACGAGCAGTACTTC. It translates to CASSLAGGPHEQYF.

The chain uses TRBV27 and TRBJ2-5; 8 bases map to TRBD1. This CDR3 has 14 residues. Germline V gene sequence: CDR1 MNHEY, CDR2 SMNVEV (reference sequence). V dropped 5 bases and J dropped 5; count of bases not matched to a gene: 7. CDR3 region: CASSTTGVGETQYF. CDR3 coding DNA: TGTGCCAGCAGTACGACAGGGGTGGGGGAGACCCAGTACTTC.

V and J are TRBV21-1 and TRBJ1-2. TRBV21-1 is tagged as a pseudogene. The CDR3 has 14 residues. The CDR3 reads CASSVPPANYGYTF. The CDR3 nucleotides read TGTGCCAGCAGCGTCCCCCCCGCTAACTATGGCTACACCTTC.

This clone was seen only a few times. The chain uses TRBV19 and TRBJ2-5; 9 bases are shared with TRBD2. Germline V gives CDR1 LNHDA, CDR2 SQIVND (reference sequence). V trimming: 5 bases; J trimming: 3 bases; junction bases outside the gene matches: 13. CDR3 size: 17 residues. The CDR3 bases are TGTGCCAGTAGTGCCCGTTGGCGGGGGGGCGAAGAAGAGACCCAGTACTTC. It is translated as CASSARWRGGEEETQYF.

This clone appeared a few times. The chain uses TRBV5-6 and TRBJ1-5; D is possibly TRBD1 (6 bases). CDR1 SGHDT and CDR2 YYEEEE come from the germline V gene. The V end lost 5 bases, the J end lost 0 bases, and 9 bases lay between the germline ends. The CDR3 extends over 14 amino acids. The CDR3 here is CASSGQNSNQPQHF. CDR3 in DNA: TGTGCCAGCAGTGGACAGAATAGCAATCAGCCCCAGCATTTT.

The chain carries TRBV5-1 and TRBJ1-1; weak D call: TRBD1 (5 bases). The CDR3 spans 15 residues. Trimming removed 4 bases from V and 5 bases from J, with 18 bases in between. Germline V CDR1 and CDR2: SGHRS, YFSETQ. The CDR3 DNA is TGCGCCAGCAGCGAATCGCCGACCGGGGGAACTGAAGCTTTCTTT. The encoded protein is CASSESPTGGTEAFF.

This clone was counted a single time. The chain recombines TRBV4-2 with TRBJ2-3, with D unclear. CDR3 size: 13 residues. The V gene's germline CDR1 is LGHNA and CDR2 YNFKEQ. The V gene lost 8 bases and the J gene lost 4 bases, with 13 bases spanning the gap. The chain's CDR3 is CASRLGRADTQYF. The CDR3, as DNA: TGTGCCAGCCGCCTTGGCCGGGCAGATACGCAGTATTTT.

The chain links TRBV5-1 to TRBJ2-1, with TRBD2 identical over 10 bases. Germline CDR1 and CDR2: SGHRS and YFSETQ. The V gene end was trimmed by 5 bases and the J gene end by 3 bases; junction bases not matched to a gene: 5. The CDR3 is 15 amino acids. CDR3 sequence (DNA): TGCGCCAGCAGAGCGGGAGGGCCCCTCTACAATGAGCAGTTCTTC. It translates to CASRAGGPLYNEQFF.

Concerning this clone: Germline is not matched at one junction end, which may reflect a read error. This chain links TRBV20-1 with TRBJ2-7; TRBD2 aligns across 13 bases. This CDR3 spans 11 amino acids. Germline loops: CDR1 DFQATT, CDR2 SNEGSKA (reference sequence). In DNA, the CDR3 is TGCAGTGCTCTCCGGGGGACTAGCGGGGTATTC. It encodes CSALRGTSGVF.

The chain carries TRBV5-1 and TRBJ2-2; D gene unclear. The germline CDR1 and CDR2 sequences are SGHRS and YFSETQ. The CDR3 covers 14 residues. V dropped 6 bases and J dropped 0 bases, with 9 bases sitting between them. The CDR3 spells CASILFPNTGELFF. CDR3 nucleotide sequence: TGCGCCAGCATACTTTTTCCGAACACCGGGGAGCTGTTTTTT.